This T cell receptor beta chain appears in the sequencing data of a study of blood T cell repertoires in COVID-19. Study background: Specimens from acute and convalescent COVID-19 originated in the United States, Italy and Spain. The analysed material was cDNA or gDNA that came from T cells, B-cell-depleted T cells, or PBMCs.

The table came from immunoSEQ multiplex PCR; TCRdb's copy has only in-frame clones and leaves some out. This table has approximately 500,000 clones, 75% to 90% appearing once. Germline assignment: CDR1 SGHAT and CDR2 FQDESV (reference sequence). CDR3 size: 15 residues. V lost 4 bases, J lost 8 bases, and 8 bases stayed unmatched. Sequenced sample: peripheral blood. The sequence derives from a human donor in a cohort sampled during active COVID-19. The chain uses TRBV11-1 and TRBJ1-4; 9 positions match TRBD1. This CDR3 is CASSSPTGGAEKLFF. The DNA for the CDR3 is TGTGCCAGCAGCTCGCCGACAGGGGGAGCCGAAAAACTGTTTTTT. The full variable domain, with the rest looked up from reference TRBV11-1 and TRBJ1-4, is EAEVAQSPRYKITEKSQAVAFWCDPISGHATLYWYRQILGQGPELLVQFQDESVVDDSQLPKDRFSAERLKGVDSTLKIQPAELGDSAMYLCASSSPTGGAEKLFFGSGTQLSVL.